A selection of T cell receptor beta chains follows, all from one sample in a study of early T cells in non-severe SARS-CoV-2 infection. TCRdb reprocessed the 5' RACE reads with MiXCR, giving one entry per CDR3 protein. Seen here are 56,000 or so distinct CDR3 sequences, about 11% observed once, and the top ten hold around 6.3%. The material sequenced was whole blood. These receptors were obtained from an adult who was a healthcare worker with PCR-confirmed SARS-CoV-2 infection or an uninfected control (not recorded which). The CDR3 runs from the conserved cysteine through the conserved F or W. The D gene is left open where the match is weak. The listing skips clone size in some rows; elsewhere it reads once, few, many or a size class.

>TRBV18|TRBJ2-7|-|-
TGTGCCAGCTCACCACCGGTGGCGGTCCCCCACGAGCAGTACTTC
CASSPPVAVPHEQYF
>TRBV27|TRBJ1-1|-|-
TGTGCCAGCAGTTTAGCAGGGACCCCTGAAGCTTTCTTT
CASSLAGTPEAFF
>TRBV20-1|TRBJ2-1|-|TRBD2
TGCAGTGCTAGGAAGCCTAGCGGGGGCCACTACAATGAGCAGTTCTTC
CSARKPSGGHYNEQFF
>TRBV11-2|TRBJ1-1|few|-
TGTGCCAGCAGCTTAGTAATCATGAACACTGAAGCTTTCTTT
CASSLVIMNTEAFF
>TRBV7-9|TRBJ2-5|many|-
TGTGCCAGCAGCCTGACTTGGGAGACCCAGTACTTC
CASSLTWETQYF
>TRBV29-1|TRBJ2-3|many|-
TGCAGCGTTGAAGGGGAGTCGGATACGCAGTATTTT
CSVEGESDTQYF
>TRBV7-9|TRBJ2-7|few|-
TGTGCCAGCAGCTCCGATTGGACTGCTAGGTACGAGCAGTACTTC
CASSSDWTARYEQYF
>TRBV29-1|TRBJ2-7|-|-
TGCAGCGTTGACTGGGGGGCGGGAAGCGAGCAGTACTTC
CSVDWGAGSEQYF
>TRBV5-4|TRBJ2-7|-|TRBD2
TGTGCCAGCAGCCCCGGGACTAGCGGGAGTAAGGAGCAGTACTTC
CASSPGTSGSKEQYF
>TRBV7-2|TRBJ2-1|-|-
TGTGCCAGCAGCCGGGCTCTGGAGCCCTACAATGAGCAGTTCTTC
CASSRALEPYNEQFF
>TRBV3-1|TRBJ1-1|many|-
TGTGCCAGCAGCCAAGATAAGGGAGCTTTCTTT
CASSQDKGAFF
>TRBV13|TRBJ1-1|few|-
TGTGCCAGCAGCTTAGGCCCGGGAATGGCTTTCTTT
CASSLGPGMAFF
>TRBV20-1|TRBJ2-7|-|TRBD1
TGCAGTGCTCAGGGGGTGGACGAGCAGTACTTC
CSAQGVDEQYF
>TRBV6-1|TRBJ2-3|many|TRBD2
TGTGCCAGCAGAGAAGCGGGAGTCGGCACAGATACGCAGTATTTT
CASREAGVGTDTQYF
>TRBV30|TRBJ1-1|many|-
TGTGCCTGGAGTCCCGGGGGAAACACTGAAGCTTTCTTT
CAWSPGGNTEAFF
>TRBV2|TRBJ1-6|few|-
TGTGCCAGCAGGCTGGATGACATATATAATTCACCCCTCCACTTT
CASRLDDIYNSPLHF
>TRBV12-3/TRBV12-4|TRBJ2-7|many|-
TGTGCCAGCACCTTACAACAATACCGGGTTTCCCACGAGCAGTACTTC
CASTLQQYRVSHEQYF
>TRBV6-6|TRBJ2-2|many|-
TGTGCCAGCAGTCTTATGCGGAGGGCGAACACCGGGGAGCTGTTTTTT
CASSLMRRANTGELFF
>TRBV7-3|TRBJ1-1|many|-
TGTGCCAGCAGCACACCTTTGGACAGTCGAATGAACACTGAAGCTTTCTTT
CASSTPLDSRMNTEAFF
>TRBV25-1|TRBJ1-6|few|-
TGTGCCAGCAGTCCGCCGGGACACATTAATTCACCCCTCCACTTT
CASSPPGHINSPLHF
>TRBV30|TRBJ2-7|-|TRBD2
TGTGCCTGGAGTTTAGCGGGAGACGAGCAGTACTTC
CAWSLAGDEQYF
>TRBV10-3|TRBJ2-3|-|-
TGTGCCATCAGTGGACCAGGTGGTAGCGAGAGGAGAACAGATACGCAGTATTTT
CAISGPGGSERRTDTQYF
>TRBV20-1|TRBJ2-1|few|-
TGCAGTGCTAGAGATCAAGGAGGGTGGTCCTACAATGAGCAGTTCTTC
CSARDQGGWSYNEQFF
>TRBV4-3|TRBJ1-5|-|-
TGCGCCAGCAGCCTGACCCTGGGACAGCCCCAGCATTTT
CASSLTLGQPQHF
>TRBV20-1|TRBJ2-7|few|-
TGCAGTGCTAGACGGGGTGGGGGCAGCTACGAGCAGTACTTC
CSARRGGGSYEQYF
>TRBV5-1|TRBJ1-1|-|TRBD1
TGCGCCAGCAGCTTGGAGGGACAGGGGTCGAACACTGAAACTTTCTTT
CASSLEGQGSNTETFF
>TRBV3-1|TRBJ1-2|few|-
TGTGCCAGCAGCCACCTCTATGGCTACACCTTC
CASSHLYGYTF
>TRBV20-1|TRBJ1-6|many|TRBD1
TGCAGTGCTAGAGTACCAGGGGGTGGATCACCCCTCCACTTT
CSARVPGGGSPLHF
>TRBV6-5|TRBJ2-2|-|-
TGTGCCAGCAAGAGACTGTCGGGCGGGGAGCTGTTTTTT
CASKRLSGGELFF
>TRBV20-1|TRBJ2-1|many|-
TGCAGTGCTAGATCTCCTCCGGTCTACAATGAGCAGTTCTTC
CSARSPPVYNEQFF
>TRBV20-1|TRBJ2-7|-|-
TGCAGTGCTGAAACAGACAGGTTCTACGAGCAGTACTTC
CSAETDRFYEQYF
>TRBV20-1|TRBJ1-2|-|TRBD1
TGCAGTGCGGGACAGGACGGCTACACCTTC
CSAGQDGYTF
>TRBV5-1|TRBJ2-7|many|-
TGCGCCAGCAGCAGGACCTTAAGCGGGACAGCAGCCCCCTACGAGCAGTACTTC
CASSRTLSGTAAPYEQYF